These 32 T cell receptor beta chains were sequenced from one sample in a study of OX40 agonist ivuxolimab in advanced cancers. The protocol was immunoSEQ multiplex PCR, while the TCRdb copy is restricted to in-frame clones and leaves out a portion. The table shows some 33,000 clones, with roughly 80% occurring only once. The specimen was CD4+ or CD8+ T cells sorted from blood, collected in a trial of the OX40 agonist ivuxolimab. The receptors here all came from an adult with an advanced solid tumor such as melanoma, head and neck, liver or kidney cancer.

The V and J genes are TRBV11-2 and TRBJ2-7, with D possibly called TRBD1 or TRBD2 (7 bases each). V lost 5 bases to trimming and J lost 7 bases, with 15 bases between them. The CDR3 has 13 residues. The germline V gene encodes CDR1 SGHAT and CDR2 FQNNGV. Here the CDR3 reads CASSHRQGGEQYF. For the CDR3, the DNA is TGTGCCAGCAGCCACAGACAGGGAGGGGAGCAGTACTTC.

This rearrangement joins TRBV6-1 to TRBJ2-1, with a weak D call TRBD2 (5 bases). Trimming cost V 1 base and J 10 bases, with 5 bases left between them. The CDR3 consists of 11 residues. Germline V lookup: CDR1 MNHNS, CDR2 SASEGT. This CDR3 is CASSEGGEQFF. The CDR3 coding sequence is TGTGCCAGCAGTGAAGGAGGGGAGCAGTTCTTC.

This clone has just a few counts. J is TRBJ2-7 and V is TRBV7-8; D may be TRBD2 (5 bases). The germline V gene encodes CDR1 SGHVS and CDR2 FQNEAQ. The CDR3 runs to 14 residues. Trimming removed 5 bases from V and 0 bases from J, with 11 bases in between. The CDR3 loop reads CASSVTTSSYEQYF. The CDR3 nucleotides read TGTGCCAGCAGCGTAACTACTAGCTCCTACGAGCAGTACTTC.

This rearrangement joins TRBV5-1 to TRBJ2-2, with 12 bases identical to TRBD2. Germline V gene lookup returns CDR1 SGHRS and CDR2 YFSETQ. CDR3 length: 19 residues. J lost 6 bases, V lost 1 base, and 13 bases had no gene match. The CDR3 spells CASSLHPSSGGVQAGELFF. The CDR3 DNA reads TGCGCCAGCAGCTTGCACCCCTCTAGCGGGGGGGTCCAGGCCGGGGAGCTGTTTTTT.

The CDR3 coding sequence is TGTGCCAGCAGCGGGACTTCAAATGAGCAGTTCTTC. Amino acids: CASSGTSNEQFF. V gene TRBV11-3 combines with J gene TRBJ2-1, with a weak D call TRBD2 (6 bases). CDR3 size: 12 residues. The germline V gene encodes CDR1 SGHNT and CDR2 YENEEA. Between the trimmed V and J ends, which lost 5 bases and 7 bases, there was a span of 9 bases. Full variable domain (outside the CDR3, taken from reference TRBV11-3 and TRBJ2-1): EAGVVQSPRYKIIEKKQPVAFWCNPISGHNTLYWYLQNLGQGPELLIRYENEEAVDDSQLPKDRFSAERLKGVDSTLKIQPAELGDSAVYLCASSGTSNEQFFGPGTRLTVL.

The chain links TRBV7-7 to TRBJ1-1, with TRBD1 matching over 9 bases. This CDR3 is 14 amino acids long. Per germline, CDR1 SSHAT and CDR2 FNYEAQ (reference sequence). The J segment lost 3 bases and the V segment lost 6 bases, leaving 5 bases of the junction unmatched. The CDR3: CASRAGTGYTEAFF. The CDR3 nucleotides read TGTGCCAGCAGGGCCGGGACAGGGTACACTGAAGCTTTCTTT.

The chain recombines TRBV15 with TRBJ2-1; 8 bases align to TRBD2. Germline V CDR1 and CDR2: LNHNV, YYDKDF (reference sequence). There are 16 residues in the CDR3. V trimming: 0 bases; J trimming: 8 bases; junction bases outside the gene matches: 9. CDR3 sequence: CATSRERGAFVHEQFF. DNA of the CDR3: TGTGCCACCAGCAGAGAGCGGGGGGCATTCGTACATGAGCAGTTCTTC.

The chain uses TRBV9 and TRBJ1-5; maybe TRBD1 (5 bases). V was trimmed by 0 bases and J by 5 bases, leaving 12 bases between them. Germline CDR1 reads SGDLS; CDR2 reads YYNGEE. The length of the CDR3 is 15 residues. CDR3: CASSVDPRVDQPQHF. In DNA, the CDR3 is TGTGCCAGCAGCGTAGACCCCAGGGTAGATCAGCCCCAGCATTTT. Using reference TRBV9 and TRBJ1-5 for the parts outside the CDR3, the full variable domain is DSGVTQTPKHLITATGQRVTLRCSPRSGDLSVYWYQQSLDQGLQFLIQYYNGEERAKGNILERFSAQQFPDLHSELNLSSLELGDSALYFCASSVDPRVDQPQHFGDGTRLSIL.

The V and J genes are TRBV11-2 and TRBJ2-1; 9 nucleotides align to TRBD2. The CDR3 consists of 14 residues. Germline values: CDR1 SGHAT, CDR2 FQNNGV. After removal of 3 bases from V and 8 bases from J, the junction contained 5 bases not matched to a gene. Here the CDR3 DNA reads TGTGCCAGCAGCTTTAGCGGGAGTGTCGATGAGCAGTTCTTC. This translates into CASSFSGSVDEQFF.

There are a few counts of this clone. The rearrangement joins TRBV7-3 to TRBJ2-3; 9 nucleotides agree with TRBD1. The germline CDR1 and CDR2 sequences are SGHTA and FQGTGA. V dropped 6 bases and J dropped 1; count of bases not matched to a gene: 2. This CDR3 spans 14 amino acids. CDR3 protein: CASSRTGGTDTQYF. The CDR3 DNA follows: TGTGCCAGCAGTAGGACAGGGGGCACAGATACGCAGTATTTT.

V gene TRBV7-9 combines with J gene TRBJ1-5, with 8 nucleotides matching TRBD1. CDR3 size: 14 residues. Germline V CDR1 and CDR2: SEHNR, FQNEAQ (reference sequence). The V gene end was trimmed by 5 bases and the J gene end by 2 bases; junction bases not matched to a gene: 2. The CDR3 loop is CASSPTGGNQPQHF. In DNA, the CDR3 is TGTGCCAGCAGCCCGACAGGGGGCAATCAGCCCCAGCATTTT.

This rearrangement joins TRBV19 to TRBJ2-7; 7 bases match TRBD1. J lost 7 bases, V lost 7 bases, and 13 bases had no gene match. The CDR3 totals 14 residues. Germline V gene sequence: CDR1 LNHDA, CDR2 SQIVND (reference sequence). Written as DNA, the CDR3 is TGTGCCAGTACCTCCCGACAGGGTATGGAGGAGCAGTACTTC. Protein sequence: CASTSRQGMEEQYF.

The CDR3 bases are TGCGCCAGCAGCCAGAGTTCTAGGGGGCTTCGGTACGAGCAGTACTTC. Encoded protein: CASSQSSRGLRYEQYF. The rearrangement links TRBV5-1 to TRBJ2-7; 7 nucleotides match TRBD1. The CDR3 extends over 16 amino acids. CDR1 and CDR2 (germline): SGHRS, YFSETQ. Losses at the gene ends were 4 bases for V and 4 bases for J; bases not matched to a gene: 14. Together with reference TRBV5-1 and TRBJ2-7, the CDR3 gives the full variable domain: KAGVTQTPRYLIKTRGQQVTLSCSPISGHRSVSWYQQTPGQGLQFLFEYFSETQRNKGNFPGRFSGRQFSNSRSEMNVSTLELGDSALYLCASSQSSRGLRYEQYFGPGTRLTVT.

The chain recombines TRBV11-2 with TRBJ2-3; D unresolved. The CDR3 length is 13 residues. Between the trimmed V and J ends, which lost 3 bases and 5 bases, there was a span of 9 bases. CDR1 SGHAT and CDR2 FQNNGV come from the germline V gene. The chain's CDR3 is CASSFGPIDTQYF. In DNA, the CDR3 is TGTGCCAGCAGCTTTGGACCGATAGATACGCAGTATTTT. Together with reference TRBV11-2 and TRBJ2-3, the CDR3 gives the full variable domain: EAGVAQSPRYKIIEKRQSVAFWCNPISGHATLYWYQQILGQGPKLLIQFQNNGVVDDSQLPKDRFSAERLKGVDSTLKIQPAKLEDSAVYLCASSFGPIDTQYFGPGTRLTVL.

This clone was detected a few times. V usage is TRBV6-5 and J usage is TRBJ1-2; D may be TRBD1 (5 bases). Germline V gives CDR1 MNHEY, CDR2 SVGAGI. The CDR3 extends over 12 amino acids. Trimming took 6 bases from V and 7 from J, leaving 12 bases between them. The CDR3 DNA reads TGTGCCAGCAGGTTACCCGGGGGTGGCTACACCTTC. Translated: CASRLPGGGYTF.

This chain uses TRBV7-9 with TRBJ1-1, with 7 nucleotides matching TRBD1. CDR1 SEHNR and CDR2 FQNEAQ come from the germline V gene (reference sequence). The CDR3 spans 15 residues. J gave up 4 bases and V 5 bases, and 10 bases lay outside the gene matches. CDR3 loop: CASSAHRGVATEAFF. For the CDR3, the DNA is TGTGCCAGCAGCGCCCACAGGGGTGTGGCCACTGAAGCTTTCTTT.

The V gene is TRBV6-5, the J gene TRBJ2-7, with D possibly matching TRBD2 (6 bases). Germline V CDR1 and CDR2: MNHEY, SVGAGI. This CDR3 comprises 11 residues. The ends were cut back, 8 bases at V and 1 base at J, with 6 bases in the middle. The CDR3 spells CASGRSYEQYF. CDR3 bases: TGTGCCAGCGGGAGGTCCTACGAGCAGTACTTC.

The genes are TRBV7-8 and TRBJ2-5; D possibly corresponds to TRBD2 (7 bases). The last part of the DNA fits TRBJ2-7 better; the J call may be wrong. Germline V lookup: CDR1 SGHVS, CDR2 FQNEAQ. The CDR3 has 17 residues. The CDR3 region is CASSPPQSKGGKNEQYF. The CDR3 DNA reads as TGTGCCAGCAGCCCGCCTCAAAGCAAGGGGGGGAAAAACGAGCAGTACTTC.

CDR3: CASGEASWYNTGELFF. As DNA, the CDR3 is TGTGCCAGCGGGGAAGCTTCTTGGTATAATACCGGGGAGCTGTTTTTT. The rearrangement uses TRBV11-3 and TRBJ2-2, with no clear D. Germline V gene data show CDR1 as SGHNT and CDR2 as YENEEA. Between the trimmed V and J ends, which lost 8 bases and 5 bases, there was a span of 21 bases. This CDR3 region has 16 residues.

The count of this clone is one. The CDR3 nucleotides are TGTGCCAGCAGCGTAGGACAGGAACTCTATGGCTACACCTTC. This translates into CASSVGQELYGYTF. This rearrangement joins TRBV5-5 to TRBJ1-2, with 7 bases identical to TRBD1. This CDR3 contains 14 residues. The V and J ends lost 4 bases and 4 bases, in that order; junction bases with no gene match: 7. Germline V gene sequence: CDR1 SGHKS, CDR2 YYEKEE (reference sequence).

This clone was seen only once. This sequence joins TRBV5-4 and TRBJ1-2; weak D call: TRBD1 (6 bases). The CDR3 sequence is 14 residues long. The V gene lost 0 bases and the J gene lost 4 bases, with 10 bases spanning the gap. Germline V lookup: CDR1 SGHNT, CDR2 YYREEE (reference sequence). This chain's CDR3 is CASSLAGQPYGYTF. DNA for the CDR3: TGTGCCAGCAGCTTGGCCGGACAGCCCTATGGCTACACCTTC.

The rearrangement uses TRBV12-5 and TRBJ2-1; 9 nucleotides agree with TRBD1. V lost 7 bases to trimming and J lost 7 bases; unmatched junction nucleotides: 11. This CDR3 spans 15 amino acids. CDR1 and CDR2 from the germline V gene are LGHNT and FRNRAP. This CDR3 is CASAPGTGSSNEQFF. Written as DNA, the CDR3 is TGTGCTAGTGCTCCCGGGACAGGGAGTAGTAATGAGCAGTTCTTC.

The rearrangement joins TRBV6-1 to TRBJ1-6; no firm D call. The V gene's germline CDR1 is MNHNS and CDR2 SASEGT. Trimming pared 3 bases from V and 11 bases from J, leaving 17 bases between. This CDR3 has 15 amino acids. CDR3 DNA sequence: TGTGCCAGCAGTGAGGGCACAAATCGAGGTCCACCCCTCCACTTT. Translated: CASSEGTNRGPPLHF.

The rearrangement uses TRBV11-2 and TRBJ1-2, with D hard to call. The CDR3 has 16 residues. CDR1 SGHAT and CDR2 FQNNGV come from the germline V gene. V was clipped by 1 base and J by 5 bases, with 17 bases between them. The CDR3 DNA sequence: TGTGCCAGCAGCTTAGGCGGGGTTCGAAAACCGTATGGCTACACCTTC. This translates into CASSLGGVRKPYGYTF.

This chain connects TRBV9 to TRBJ2-5; 7 nucleotides align to TRBD2. This CDR3 region has 15 residues. In germline, CDR1 is SGDLS, CDR2 YYNGEE. V dropped 0 bases and J dropped 5; count of bases not matched to a gene: 7. CDR3 DNA: TGTGCCAGCAGCGTAGTCGGGGTCGGGGGGGAGACCCAGTACTTC. This codes for CASSVVGVGGETQYF.

Points on this clone: At one of its ends the junction is not consistent with the germline gene, which may arise from a read error. J is TRBJ2-7 and V is TRBV6-5; 7 nucleotides agree with TRBD1. The CDR3 contains 14 residues. Germline V lookup: CDR1 MNHEY, CDR2 SVGAGI. Here the CDR3 reads CASRYFQGDYEQYF. The CDR3 DNA sequence: TGTGCCAGCAGATACTTCCAGGGGGACTACGAGCAGTACTTC.

The genes are TRBV11-2 and TRBJ1-6; D remains unclear. Germline V gene data show CDR1 as SGHAT and CDR2 as FQNNGV. This CDR3 region has 13 residues. Trimming cost V 0 bases and J 9 bases, with 6 bases left between them. For the CDR3, the DNA is TGTGCCAGCAGCTTAGATCATGCTTCACCCCTCCACTTT. It translates to CASSLDHASPLHF.

J is TRBJ2-3 and V is TRBV29-1, with 8 bases fitting TRBD1. There are 14 residues in the CDR3. The V gene's germline CDR1 is SQVTM and CDR2 ANQGSEA. With 7 bases clipped from V and 2 bases from J, the junction kept 8 bases outside the gene matches. CDR3 in DNA: TGCAGCGCCCTCGGACAGGGTAACACAGATACGCAGTATTTT. It translates to CSALGQGNTDTQYF.

The sample holds one count of this clone. The V gene is TRBV11-1, the J gene TRBJ2-7; D is ambiguous. From germline, CDR1 is SGHAT and CDR2 FQDESV (reference sequence). Trimming cost V 3 bases and J 5 bases, with 5 bases left between them. This CDR3 has 11 amino acids. The CDR3 nucleotides are TGTGCCAGCAGCTTTTTGAACGAGCAGTACTTC. Amino acids: CASSFLNEQYF.

DNA for the CDR3: TGTGCCAGCAGTTTTGTACAGGACAGCCTAGCCAAAAACATTCAGTACTTC. Its protein product is CASSFVQDSLAKNIQYF. The chain joins TRBV28 to TRBJ2-4, with D possibly matching TRBD1 (6 bases). In germline, CDR1 is MDHEN, CDR2 SYDVKM. The CDR3 spans 17 residues. V gave up 3 bases and J gave up 0 bases, with 15 bases separating them.

This chain links TRBV7-2 with TRBJ1-1; unclear D gene. V was trimmed by 4 bases and J by 0 bases, leaving 12 bases between them. This CDR3 comprises 15 residues. Germline V gene lookup returns CDR1 SGHTA and CDR2 FQGNSA. The CDR3 DNA reads TGTGCCAGCAGCTCCCTGGGGATGATGAACACTGAAGCTTTCTTT. Amino acids: CASSSLGMMNTEAFF.

This clone is medium-sized. The chain joins TRBV18 to TRBJ2-7; a possible D gene is TRBD2 (6 bases). From germline, CDR1 is KGHSH and CDR2 LQKENI. V was shortened by 2 bases and J by 0 bases, with 14 bases between the two germline ends. The CDR3 is 16 residues long. The DNA for the CDR3 is TGTGCCAGCTCACCAACACTCGGGACTTCCTCCTACGAGCAGTACTTC. Protein: CASSPTLGTSSYEQYF. Based on the CDR3 plus reference TRBV18 and TRBJ2-7, the full variable domain is NAGVMQNPRHLVRRRGQEARLRCSPMKGHSHVYWYRQLPEEGLKFMVYLQKENIIDESGMPKERFSAEFPKEGPSILRIQQVVRGDSAAYFCASSPTLGTSSYEQYFGPGTRLTVT.